These 3 T cell receptor beta chains were sequenced from one sample in a study of molecular identifiers for immune sequencing clone quantification. MiXCR was run by TCRdb on the PCR reads, yielding one entry per CDR3 protein. The sample lists 7,500 to 10,000 distinct CDR3 sequences; just under 20% were seen once. Sequenced sample: naive CD8+ T cells from blood, with Jurkat cell RNA spiked in. The subset was: FACS-sorted CD8+CD4-CCR7+CD45RA+ naive T cells. These receptors were collected from a human donor in good health. Some libraries in this study had Jurkat cell RNA spiked in.

The sample holds one count of this clonotype. The J gene is TRBJ2-4, the V gene TRBV4-3; D is unresolved. The CDR3 covers 14 residues. Germline CDR1 is LGHNA and CDR2 is YSLEER. The germline V and J ends were trimmed by 6 bases and 0 bases, with 9 bases remaining between them. DNA of the CDR3: TGCGCCAGCAGTCAACGGCTAGCCAAAAACATTCAGTACTTC. This gives the protein CASSQRLAKNIQYF.

At least ten counts were recorded for this clonotype. J is TRBJ1-5 and V is TRBV12-3 or TRBV12-4, with D hard to call. The CDR3 contains 15 residues. The V end lost 6 bases, the J end lost 7 bases, and 19 bases lay between the germline ends. In nucleotides, the CDR3 is TGTGCCAGCAGCCCCTCGACAAGCGGGAGACAGCCCCAGCATTTT. Translating it yields CASSPSTSGRQPQHF.

In this sample, this clonotype turned up many times. One end of the junction fails to match germline, which may point to a read error. The rearrangement links TRBV6-6 to TRBJ2-3; no clear D gene. Germline V gene data show CDR1 as MNHNY and CDR2 as SVGAGI (reference sequence). The CDR3 totals 14 residues. CDR3 in amino acids: CASSLGPLTDTPYF. The CDR3 bases are TGTGCCAGCAGCCTCGGACCGCTCACAGATACGCCGTATTTT.